This TCR beta chain appears in the sequencing data of a study of PD-L1 blockade in urothelial cancer. Study at large: Median T cell yield from blood was roughly 150,000.

Every patient provided from 1 to 8 samples, collected pretreatment and on-treatment. The CDR3 contains 15 residues. Germline-derived CDR1 and CDR2 are ENHRY and SYGVKD. V lost 4 bases and J 8 bases, leaving 15 bases between the germline ends. Sequencing was performed with immunoSEQ multiplex PCR; in TCRdb, only in-frame clones are kept and a portion is missing. The repertoire holds about 83,000 clones, with about nine tenths as singletons. The source material was PBMCs, sampled around atezolizumab (anti-PD-L1) treatment. V is TRBV10-3 and J is TRBJ1-6; D is undetermined. This sequence originates from a woman aged 65 to 85 with urothelial cancer. The CDR3 DNA follows: TGTGCCATCAGTGTCCGGGGAGGAACCGATTCACCCCTCCACTTT. Its translation: CAISVRGGTDSPLHF.